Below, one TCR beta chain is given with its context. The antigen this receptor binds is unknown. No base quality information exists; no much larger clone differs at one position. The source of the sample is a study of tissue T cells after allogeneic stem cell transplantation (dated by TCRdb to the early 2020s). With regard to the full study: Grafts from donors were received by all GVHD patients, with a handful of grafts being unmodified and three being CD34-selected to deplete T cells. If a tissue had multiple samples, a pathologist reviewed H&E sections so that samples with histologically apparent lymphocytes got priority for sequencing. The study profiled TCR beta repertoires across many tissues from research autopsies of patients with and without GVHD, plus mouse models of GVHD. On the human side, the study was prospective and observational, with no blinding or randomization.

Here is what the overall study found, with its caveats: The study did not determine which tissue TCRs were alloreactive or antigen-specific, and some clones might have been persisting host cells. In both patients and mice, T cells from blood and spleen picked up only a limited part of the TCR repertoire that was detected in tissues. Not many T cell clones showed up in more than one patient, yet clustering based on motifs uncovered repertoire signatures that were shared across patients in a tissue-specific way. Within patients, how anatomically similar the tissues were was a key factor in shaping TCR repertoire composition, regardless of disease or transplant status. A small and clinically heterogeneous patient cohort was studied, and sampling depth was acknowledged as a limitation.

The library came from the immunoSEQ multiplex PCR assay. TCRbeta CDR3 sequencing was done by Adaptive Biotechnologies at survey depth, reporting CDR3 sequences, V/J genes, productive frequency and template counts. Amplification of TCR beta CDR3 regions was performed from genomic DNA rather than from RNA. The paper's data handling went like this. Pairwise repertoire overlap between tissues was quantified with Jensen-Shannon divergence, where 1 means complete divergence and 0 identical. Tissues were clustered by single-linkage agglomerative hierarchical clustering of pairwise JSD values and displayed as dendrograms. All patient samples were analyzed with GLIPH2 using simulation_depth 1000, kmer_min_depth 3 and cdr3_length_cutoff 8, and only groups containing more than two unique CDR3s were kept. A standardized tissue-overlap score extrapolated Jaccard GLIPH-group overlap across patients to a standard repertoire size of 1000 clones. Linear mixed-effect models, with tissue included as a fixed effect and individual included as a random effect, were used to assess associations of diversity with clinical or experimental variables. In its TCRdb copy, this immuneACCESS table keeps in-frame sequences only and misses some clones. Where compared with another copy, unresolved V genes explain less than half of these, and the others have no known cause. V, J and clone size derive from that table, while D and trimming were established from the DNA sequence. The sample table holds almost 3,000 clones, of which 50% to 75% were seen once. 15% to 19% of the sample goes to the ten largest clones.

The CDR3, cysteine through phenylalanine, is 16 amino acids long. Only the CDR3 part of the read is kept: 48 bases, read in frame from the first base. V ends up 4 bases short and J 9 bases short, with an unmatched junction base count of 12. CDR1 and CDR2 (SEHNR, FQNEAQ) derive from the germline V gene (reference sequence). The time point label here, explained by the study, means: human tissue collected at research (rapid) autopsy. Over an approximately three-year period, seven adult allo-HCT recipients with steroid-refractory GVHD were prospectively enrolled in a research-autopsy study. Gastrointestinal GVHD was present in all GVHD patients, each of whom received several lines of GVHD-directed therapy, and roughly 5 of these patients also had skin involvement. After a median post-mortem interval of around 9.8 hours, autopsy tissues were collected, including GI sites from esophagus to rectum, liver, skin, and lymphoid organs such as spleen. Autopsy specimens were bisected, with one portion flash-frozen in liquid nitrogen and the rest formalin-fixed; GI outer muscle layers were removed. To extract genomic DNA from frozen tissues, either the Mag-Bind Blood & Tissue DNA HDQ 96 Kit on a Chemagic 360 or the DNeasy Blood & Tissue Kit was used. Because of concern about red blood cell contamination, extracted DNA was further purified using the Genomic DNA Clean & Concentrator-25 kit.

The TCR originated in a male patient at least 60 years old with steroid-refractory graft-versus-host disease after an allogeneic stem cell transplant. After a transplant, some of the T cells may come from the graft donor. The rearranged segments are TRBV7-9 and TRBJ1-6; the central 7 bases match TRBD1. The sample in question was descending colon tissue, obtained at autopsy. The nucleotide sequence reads TGTGCCAGCAGCTCAAGGACAGGAGTCCTTTCTTCACCCCTCCACTTT. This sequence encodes CASSSRTGVLSSPLHF.